Sequencing of this T cell receptor (beta chain) was carried out in a study of tumor and adjacent non-tumor tissue in lung cancer (dated by TCRdb to 2017 to 2018). Concerning the study at large: Patients with adenocarcinoma (roughly 12), squamous cell carcinoma (2) and small cell lung cancer (1) were included in the cohort. Sequencing generated a total of 125,075,908 productive TCRbeta reads, averaging around 4.2 million reads per sample. The study compared bulk TCRbeta repertoires between lung tumor tissue and matched distant non-tumor lung tissue from fewer than 18 lung cancer patients. Over 25 paired specimens, one tumor and one normal lung sample per patient, were profiled by TCRbeta CDR3 sequencing. The 15 or so patients were aged about 31 to 85 years, included some 10 men and 5 women, and had TNM stage I to III disease.

RNA was isolated from bulk unsorted tissue, and RNA quality was assessed with a NanoDrop ND-1000 and an Agilent 2100. The donors were newly diagnosed lung cancer patients admitted for thoracic surgery in China from August to November 2014 who had not received prior chemotherapy. The study excluded patients who had received radiotherapy or chemotherapy before or who had another cancer at the same time. Pieces of surgical tissue measuring about 1-2.1 cm3 were kept in RNAlater solution and held at -80 degrees C until needed. What the work shows at the level of the full study, not this receptor alone: The methods do not name the sequencing platform or mention unique molecular identifiers. Because peripheral blood was not sequenced, the blood TCRbeta repertoires of the lung cancer patients in the study went unexamined. With only roughly 15 patients in the cohort, the authors noted that larger samples and more detailed clinical data are needed. In normal lung, the top 100 clones accounted for a significantly larger cumulative share of the repertoire than in tumor tissue. Tumor tissue showed significantly greater TCR diversity (inverse Simpson) than normal lung tissue (about 400 vs 180, P = 0.0075, Mann-Whitney U test). TCR diversity was significantly higher in younger patients, and higher tumor TCR diversity was associated with shorter overall and disease-free survival.

The method was multiplex PCR. The listed sequencing device is Illumina HiSeq 2500. TCRbeta libraries were constructed through three rounds of nested PCR with primers (Table S4) according to protocols modified from ARM-PCR. PCR products of 200-500 bp were gel-excised and purified with the QIAquick gel extraction kit before sequencing. On the study's bioinformatics: Reads were cleaned with Trimmomatic, merged with FLASH into complete CDR3 sequences, and assigned to V(D)J germline segments with MiTCR. VDJtools was used to compute clonal diversity as the inverse Simpson's index. Productive reads were defined as in-frame sequences without a premature stop codon. TCRdb reprocessing: public reads trimmed at Q25 with fastp, clones called with MiXCR, in-frame beta chains kept. All rows with the same CDR3 protein become a single entry with the most common DNA and genes. These V and J calls rely on TCRdb rather than the paper's analysis. This sample gives over 110,000 distinct CDR3 sequences in total; roughly 66% of them show up just once. The top ten hold 15% to 20% of the sample.

For this clonotype: What this receptor recognizes is not known. No base quality values were provided; no much bigger clone lies one nucleotide off.

The clonotype originates from a man in his sixties with small cell lung cancer. Sequencing was carried out using lung tumor tissue.

In nucleotides, the sequence is TGTGCCAGCATTGAGGGATGGGGCACAGATACGCAGTATTTT. Translated, this gives CASIEGWGTDTQYF. The rearrangement joined TRBV6-1 to TRBJ2-3; the D gene is perhaps TRBD2, from 5 matching bases. The CDR3 numbers 14 residues from cysteine through phenylalanine. Just the 42-base CDR3 DNA is kept, in frame starting at base 1. From the germline V gene, CDR1 is MNHNS and CDR2 is SASEGT. V and J are truncated by 7 bases and 1 base respectively, leaving an intervening sequence of 12 bases.